Listed here is a single T cell receptor (beta chain). Assay: immunoSEQ multiplex PCR; the TCRdb copy retains only in-frame clones and omits some. The sample includes under 1,900,000 clones, 98% to 99% of them seen just once. This CDR3 comprises 15 residues. The record originates from a study of shared clonotypes between healthy human individuals. This sequence originates from a man younger than 45 in good health. The chain carries TRBV21-1 and TRBJ2-1; the table calls TRBD2, which could not be checked here. TRBV21-1 is assigned pseudogene status. The sequenced sample was naive CD4+ T cells sorted from blood. Documented subset: CD45RA+ positively selected. The CDR3 DNA follows: TGTGCCAGCAGCGGGCGGAGGCGCCTGGGCAATGAGCAGTTCTTC. This encodes CASSGRRRLGNEQFF.